The 21 T cell receptor beta chains listed next were all sequenced from one sample in a study of cytomegalovirus exposure and HLA in healthy donors. The study ran its PCR with 60 Vbeta and 13 Jbeta primers. Only in-frame clones appear in the TCRdb table, and some are missing; sequencing was by immunoSEQ multiplex PCR. The data show around 150,000 clones, with roughly 75% seen just once and 4.5% to 5% held by the top ten. Sequenced sample: PBMCs. The receptors come from a man under 40 in good health.

V usage is TRBV2 and J usage is TRBJ2-7, with 11 bases matching TRBD2. CDR1 and CDR2 from the germline V gene are SNHLY and FYNNEI. The CDR3 loop spans 12 amino acids. The V segment lost 6 bases and the J segment 12 bases; nucleotides outside the gene matches: 7. Here the CDR3 reads CASSPSGTSGYF. CDR3 in DNA: TGTGCCAGCAGCCCATCCGGGACTAGCGGGTACTTC.

This clone was picked up one time. The rearrangement joins TRBV6-6 to TRBJ2-4; TRBD2 is a possible D gene (6 bases). From germline, CDR1 is MNHNY and CDR2 SVGAGI (reference sequence). This CDR3 region has 14 residues. The germline V and J ends were trimmed by 1 base and 9 bases, with 13 bases remaining between them. CDR3 loop: CASSYYQGSGIQYF. As DNA, the CDR3 is TGTGCCAGCAGTTACTATCAGGGTAGCGGCATTCAGTACTTC.

The V call is TRBV7-9, the J call TRBJ2-7, with D possibly being TRBD1 (5 bases). The V gene's germline CDR1 is SEHNR and CDR2 FQNEAQ (reference sequence). Deletions cut 5 bases from V and 3 bases from J, with 14 bases between. This CDR3 is built from 14 residues. This CDR3 is CASSPPWQGYEQYF. CDR3 sequence (DNA): TGTGCCAGCAGCCCCCCGTGGCAGGGCTACGAGCAGTACTTC.

This chain joins TRBV7-9 and TRBJ2-1; maybe TRBD2 (6 bases). The CDR3 is made up of 15 amino acids. Trimming cost V 5 bases and J 6 bases, with 17 bases left between them. The germline V gene has CDR1 SEHNR and CDR2 FQNEAQ (reference sequence). The CDR3 protein is CASSPRRLEGNEQFF. The CDR3 region has the DNA TGTGCCAGCAGCCCCAGAAGACTAGAGGGCAATGAGCAGTTCTTC.

This sequence joins TRBV5-1 and TRBJ1-1; D is ambiguous. Per the germline V gene, CDR1 is SGHRS and CDR2 is YFSETQ. The ends were cut back, 0 bases at V and 8 bases at J, with 11 bases in the middle. CDR3 length equals 13 residues. The CDR3 spells CASSLAPAGEAFF. CDR3 bases: TGCGCCAGCAGCTTGGCCCCCGCGGGGGAAGCTTTCTTT. Variable domain in full (rest from reference TRBV5-1 and TRBJ1-1): KAGVTQTPRYLIKTRGQQVTLSCSPISGHRSVSWYQQTPGQGLQFLFEYFSETQRNKGNFPGRFSGRQFSNSRSEMNVSTLELGDSALYLCASSLAPAGEAFFGQGTRLTVV.

V gene TRBV9 combines with J gene TRBJ2-1; TRBD2 agrees at 7 bases. V lost 4 bases and J lost 0; bases outside the gene matches: 7. The germline CDR1 and CDR2 sequences are SGDLS and YYNGEE. There are 16 residues in the CDR3. CDR3 loop: CASSSSGLVSYNEQFF. The CDR3 DNA reads as TGTGCCAGCAGCTCCTCAGGACTAGTCTCCTACAATGAGCAGTTCTTC.

The V and J genes are TRBV11-3 and TRBJ2-4; 7 nucleotides agree with TRBD2. Per the germline V gene, CDR1 is SGHNT and CDR2 is YENEEA. With V trimmed by 5 bases and J by 3 bases, 4 bases remained unmatched. This CDR3 comprises 14 residues. CDR3 sequence: CASSPGRGKNIQYF. The CDR3 DNA follows: TGTGCCAGCAGCCCGGGGAGGGGCAAAAACATTCAGTACTTC.

The chain employs TRBV7-9 and TRBJ1-1, with 8 bases aligning to TRBD1. J lost 2 bases, V lost 5 bases, and 4 bases had no gene match. Germline CDR1 SEHNR, CDR2 FQNEAQ (reference sequence). The CDR3 consists of 14 residues. The CDR3 loop reads CASSPGQDNTEAFF. CDR3 in DNA: TGTGCCAGCAGCCCGGGACAGGATAACACTGAAGCTTTCTTT.

V usage is TRBV19 and J usage is TRBJ2-7; D may be TRBD2 (6 bases). This CDR3 is built from 15 residues. V was shortened by 6 bases and J by 5 bases, with 20 bases between the two germline ends. The germline V gene has CDR1 LNHDA and CDR2 SQIVND (reference sequence). CDR3 loop: CASSPLVGSVHEQYF. The CDR3, as DNA: TGTGCCAGTAGCCCCCTTGTCGGGAGTGTACACGAGCAGTACTTC.

This chain links TRBV2 with TRBJ1-4, with D unresolved. The length of the CDR3 is 15 residues. The V and J ends lost 3 bases and 0 bases respectively, with 8 bases between them. CDR1 SNHLY and CDR2 FYNNEI come from the germline V gene. CDR3: CASSDRLPTNEKLFF. The CDR3 bases are TGTGCCAGCAGTGACAGGTTACCAACTAATGAAAAACTGTTTTTT.

V gene TRBV28 combines with J gene TRBJ2-7; 8 positions match TRBD1. Germline V gene data show CDR1 as MDHEN and CDR2 as SYDVKM. CDR3 length: 14 amino acids. With V trimmed by 5 bases and J by 2 bases, 5 bases remained unmatched. The CDR3 DNA is TGTGCCAGCAGTCAGGGCAGGGGGCCCTACGAGCAGTACTTC. Encoded protein: CASSQGRGPYEQYF.

The rearrangement links TRBV15 to TRBJ2-3; a possible D gene is TRBD2 (5 bases). The V end lost 1 base, the J end lost 4 bases, and 9 bases lay between the germline ends. This CDR3 has 14 amino acids. Germline V gene sequence: CDR1 LNHNV, CDR2 YYDKDF (reference sequence). The CDR3 bases are TGTGCCACCAGCAGAGCTTCGGGATCAGATACGCAGTATTTT. Residues: CATSRASGSDTQYF.

This clone was detected a few times. This chain's CDR3 is CASSPSRVYTSTDTQYF. The CDR3, as DNA: TGTGCCAGCAGCCCGTCCAGGGTTTATACTAGCACAGATACGCAGTATTTT. The chain couples TRBV5-4 to TRBJ2-3, with a possible D match to TRBD1 (5 bases). Germline V gene data show CDR1 as SGHNT and CDR2 as YYREEE (reference sequence). The CDR3 spans 17 residues. Trimming left V 4 bases short and J 0 bases short, with 18 bases between.

On this clone itself: The junction and the germline gene differ at one end; a read error may be behind it. CDR3 loop: CSSSFSGSSEQYF. The CDR3 nucleotides are TGTTCCAGCAGCTTCAGTGGGAGTAGCGAGCAGTACTTC. The chain combines TRBV7-9 with TRBJ2-7, with D tentatively TRBD2 (5 bases). Germline lookup yields CDR1 SEHNR and CDR2 FQNEAQ (reference sequence). There are 13 residues in the CDR3.

V is TRBV6-5 and J is TRBJ1-4; D ambiguous. CDR1 is MNHEY, CDR2 SVGAGI, per germline. The ends were cut back, 6 bases at V and 7 bases at J, with 12 bases in the middle. This CDR3 has 13 amino acids. This CDR3 is CASSENGGEKLFF. DNA for the CDR3: TGTGCCAGCAGCGAAAACGGAGGTGAAAAACTGTTTTTT.

In its sample, this clone was seen once. The rearrangement uses TRBV6-1 and TRBJ2-7, with a tentative D call TRBD2 (6 bases). Trimming took 6 bases from V and 1 from J, leaving 16 bases between them. Germline lookup yields CDR1 MNHNS and CDR2 SASEGT. The CDR3 runs 15 residues. CDR3 in DNA: TGTGCCAGCAGCCCCCGGATGGGGGGATCCTACGAGCAGTACTTC. This codes for CASSPRMGGSYEQYF.

This chain connects TRBV28 to TRBJ1-1; no clear D. Germline CDR1 reads MDHEN; CDR2 reads SYDVKM. Trimming removed 5 bases at V and 5 bases at J, with 21 bases between. This CDR3 is 16 amino acids long. CDR3 protein: CASSRSTTYFGTEAFF. The CDR3 coding sequence is TGTGCCAGCAGTCGCTCTACGACTTATTTCGGGACTGAAGCTTTCTTT. Full variable domain (rest looked up from reference TRBV28 and TRBJ1-1): DVKVTQSSRYLVKRTGEKVFLECVQDMDHENMFWYRQDPGLGLRLIYFSYDVKMKEKGDIPEGYSVSREKKERFSLILESASTNQTSMYLCASSRSTTYFGTEAFFGQGTRLTVV.

The chain recombines TRBV5-4 with TRBJ2-7; 10 bases match TRBD2. This CDR3 comprises 18 residues. With 1 base clipped from V and 0 bases from J, the junction kept 10 bases outside the gene matches. Germline V gene lookup returns CDR1 SGHNT and CDR2 YYREEE (reference sequence). CDR3 coding DNA: TGTGCCAGCAGCTTGAAAGGGGGACTAGCGCGAAGCTCCTACGAGCAGTACTTC. Amino acids: CASSLKGGLARSSYEQYF.

This clone has only one observation. This chain uses TRBV5-1 with TRBJ2-6; D might be TRBD1 (6 bases). CDR1 is SGHRS, CDR2 YFSETQ, per germline. The V end was cut by 3 bases, the J end by 0 bases, with 19 bases between. This CDR3 spans 19 amino acids. CDR3 amino acids: CASSSLRDTSSSGANVLTF. DNA of the CDR3: TGCGCCAGCAGCTCCCTCCGGGACACATCCTCCTCTGGGGCCAACGTCCTGACTTTC.

The chain is built from TRBV7-6 and TRBJ1-5; no reliable D call. Trimming shortened V by 0 bases and J by 7 bases, and 7 bases separated the two germline ends. CDR1 and CDR2 from the germline V gene are SGHVS and FNYEAQ. The CDR3 has 13 residues. The CDR3 spells CASSLATTQPQHF. The CDR3 DNA is TGTGCCAGCAGCTTAGCGACAACGCAGCCCCAGCATTTT.

This chain joins TRBV4-2 and TRBJ2-6; unclear D gene. V was pared by 1 base and J by 6 bases, with 10 bases between. This CDR3 has 15 residues. The germline V gene encodes CDR1 LGHNA and CDR2 YNFKEQ. The CDR3 DNA follows: TGTGCCAGCAGCCAAGGACTTTTTGAGGCCAACGTCCTGACTTTC. Its protein is CASSQGLFEANVLTF.